Given below is one T cell receptor (beta chain) in context. The data were produced by immunoSEQ multiplex PCR, yet TCRdb's version contains in-frame clones alone and is incomplete. The data contain under 75,000 clones, approximately 86% of them singletons. Trimming removed 6 bases from V and 6 bases from J, with 19 bases in between. Germline assignment: CDR1 MNHEY and CDR2 SVGAGI. The length of the CDR3 is 15 residues. This sample is drawn from a study of cytomegalovirus exposure and HLA in healthy donors. Sequencing was carried out using PBMCs. This receptor was identified in a man younger than 45 in good health and CMV-seronegative. The chain carries TRBV6-5 and TRBJ2-3; the D gene is possibly TRBD2 (6 bases). The CDR3 DNA reads as TGTGCCAGCAGCAGGAGGGGACTTTTAGCGGATACGCAGTATTTT. This sequence encodes CASSRRGLLADTQYF.